This TCR beta chain was captured by sequencing in a study of technical replicates of blood from a handful of donors. Only one count was recorded for this clone. Only in-frame clones appear in the TCRdb table, and some are missing; sequencing was by immunoSEQ multiplex PCR. This table holds 84,000 or so clones, roughly 94% found once. Germline CDR1 MGHRA, CDR2 YSYEKL. The CDR3 is 16 residues long. Between the trimmed V and J ends, which lost 1 base and 8 bases, there was a span of 18 bases. The sample consisted of T cells isolated from PBMCs. The chain couples TRBV4-1 to TRBJ1-5; D remains ambiguous. This TCR was sampled from a human donor in good health. DNA for the CDR3: TGCGCCAGCAGCCAAGTCGGATTTGGACGGGGTGAGCCCCAGCATTTT. Translating it yields CASSQVGFGRGEPQHF.